This T cell receptor (beta chain) was sequenced in a study of blood T cell repertoires in COVID-19. This clone came up a few times. Here immunoSEQ multiplex PCR was the method, and the copy in TCRdb shows in-frame clones only, minus some. Of 200,000 to 300,000 clones listed, around four fifths are singletons. From germline, CDR1 is MNHNY and CDR2 SVGAGI (reference sequence). Unmatched junction bases numbered 8, after V lost 6 bases and J lost 0 bases. The CDR3 is 15 amino acids. Sequenced: peripheral blood. The sequence was obtained from a woman aged 55-70 years with active or convalescent COVID-19. V is TRBV6-6 and J is TRBJ2-7; TRBD2 matches 7 bases. CDR3 in DNA: TGTGCCAGCAGCCACAGCGGGACCTCCTCCTACGAGCAGTACTTC. Its translation: CASSHSGTSSYEQYF.